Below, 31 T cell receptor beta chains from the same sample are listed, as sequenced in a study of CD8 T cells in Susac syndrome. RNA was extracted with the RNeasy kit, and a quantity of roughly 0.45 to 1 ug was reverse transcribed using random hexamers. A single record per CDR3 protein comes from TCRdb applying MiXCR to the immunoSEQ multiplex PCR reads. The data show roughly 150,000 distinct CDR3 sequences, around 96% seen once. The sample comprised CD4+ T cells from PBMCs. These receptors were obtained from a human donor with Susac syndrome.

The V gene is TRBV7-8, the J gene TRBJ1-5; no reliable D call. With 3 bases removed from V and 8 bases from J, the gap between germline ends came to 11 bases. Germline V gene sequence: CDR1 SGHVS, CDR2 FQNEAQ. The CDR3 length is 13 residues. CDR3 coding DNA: TGTGCCAGCAGCTTGGGAGATATCAAGCCCCAGCATTTT. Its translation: CASSLGDIKPQHF.

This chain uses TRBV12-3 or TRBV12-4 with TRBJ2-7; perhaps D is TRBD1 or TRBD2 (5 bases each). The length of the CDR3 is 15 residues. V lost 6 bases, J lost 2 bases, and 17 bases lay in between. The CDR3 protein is CASSSSGRNTYEQYF. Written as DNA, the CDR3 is TGTGCCAGCAGCTCTTCGGGACGGAATACCTACGAGCAGTACTTC.

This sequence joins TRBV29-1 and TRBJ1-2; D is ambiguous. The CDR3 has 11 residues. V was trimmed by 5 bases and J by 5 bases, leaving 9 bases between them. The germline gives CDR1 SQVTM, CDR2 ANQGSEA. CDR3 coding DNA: TGCAGCGTTCGGCTCAGTTATGGCTACACCTTC. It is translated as CSVRLSYGYTF.

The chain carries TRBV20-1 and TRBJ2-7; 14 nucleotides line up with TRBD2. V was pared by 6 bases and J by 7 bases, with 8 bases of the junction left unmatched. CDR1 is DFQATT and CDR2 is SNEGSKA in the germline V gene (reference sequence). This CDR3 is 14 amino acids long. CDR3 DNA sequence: TGCAGTGCCCAGGGGACTAGCGGGGGTGGAGAGCAGTACTTC. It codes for CSAQGTSGGGEQYF.

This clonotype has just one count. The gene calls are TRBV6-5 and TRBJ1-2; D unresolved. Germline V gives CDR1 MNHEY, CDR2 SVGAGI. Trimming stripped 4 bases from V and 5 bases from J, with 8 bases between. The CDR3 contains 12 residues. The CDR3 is CASSSPTYGYTF. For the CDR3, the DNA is TGTGCCAGCAGTTCCCCCACATATGGCTACACCTTC.

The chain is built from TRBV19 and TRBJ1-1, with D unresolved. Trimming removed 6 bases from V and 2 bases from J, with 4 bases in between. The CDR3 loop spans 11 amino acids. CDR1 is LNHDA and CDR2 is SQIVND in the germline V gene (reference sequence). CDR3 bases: TGTGCCAGTAGGATAAACACTGAAGCTTTCTTT. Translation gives CASRINTEAFF.

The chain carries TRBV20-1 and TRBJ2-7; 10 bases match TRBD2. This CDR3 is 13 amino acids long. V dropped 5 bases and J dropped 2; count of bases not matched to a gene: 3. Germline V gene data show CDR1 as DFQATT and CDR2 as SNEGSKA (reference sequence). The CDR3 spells CSAQSGGAYEQYF. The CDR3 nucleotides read TGCAGTGCTCAAAGCGGGGGGGCCTACGAGCAGTACTTC.

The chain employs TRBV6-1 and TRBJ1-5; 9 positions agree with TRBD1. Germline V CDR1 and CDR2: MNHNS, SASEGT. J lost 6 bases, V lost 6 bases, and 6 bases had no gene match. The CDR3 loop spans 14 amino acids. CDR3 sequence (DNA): TGTGCCAGCAGCCGGGGACAGGGAGTTCAGCCCCAGCATTTT. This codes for CASSRGQGVQPQHF.

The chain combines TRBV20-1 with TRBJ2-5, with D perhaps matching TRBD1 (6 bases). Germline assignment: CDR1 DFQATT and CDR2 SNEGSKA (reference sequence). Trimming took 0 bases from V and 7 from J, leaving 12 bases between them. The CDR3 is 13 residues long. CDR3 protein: CSARDQGLGTQYF. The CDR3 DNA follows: TGCAGTGCTAGAGATCAGGGGCTGGGGACCCAGTACTTC.

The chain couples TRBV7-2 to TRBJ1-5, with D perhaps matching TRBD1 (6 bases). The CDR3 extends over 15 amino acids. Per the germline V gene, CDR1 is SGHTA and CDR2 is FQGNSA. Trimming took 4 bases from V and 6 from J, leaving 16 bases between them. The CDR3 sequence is CASSSGVGGAQPQHF. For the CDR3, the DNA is TGTGCCAGCAGCTCAGGGGTGGGGGGGGCTCAGCCCCAGCATTTT.

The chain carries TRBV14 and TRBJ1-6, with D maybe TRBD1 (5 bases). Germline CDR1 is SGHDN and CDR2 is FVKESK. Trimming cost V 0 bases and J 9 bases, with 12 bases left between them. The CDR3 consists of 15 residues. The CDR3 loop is CASSQDAGPLSPLHF. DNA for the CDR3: TGTGCCAGCAGCCAAGACGCGGGGCCCCTTTCACCCCTCCACTTT.

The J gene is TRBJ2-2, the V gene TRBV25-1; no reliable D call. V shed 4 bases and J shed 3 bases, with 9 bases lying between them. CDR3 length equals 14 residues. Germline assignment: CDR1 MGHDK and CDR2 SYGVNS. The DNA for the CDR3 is TGTGCCAGCAGTGGGAGTAGAGACACCGGGGAGCTGTTTTTT. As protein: CASSGSRDTGELFF.

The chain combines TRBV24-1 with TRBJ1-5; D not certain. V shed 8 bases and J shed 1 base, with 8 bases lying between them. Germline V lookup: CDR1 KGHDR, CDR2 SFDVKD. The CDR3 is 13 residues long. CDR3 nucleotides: TGTGCCACCACGGTGGGGAGCAATCAGCCCCAGCATTTT. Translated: CATTVGSNQPQHF.

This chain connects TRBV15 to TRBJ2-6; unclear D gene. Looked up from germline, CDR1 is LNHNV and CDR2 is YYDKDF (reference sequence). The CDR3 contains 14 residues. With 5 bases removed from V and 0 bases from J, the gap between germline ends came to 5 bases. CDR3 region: CATSLPSGANVLTF. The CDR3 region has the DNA TGTGCCACCAGCCTCCCCTCTGGGGCCAACGTCCTGACTTTC.

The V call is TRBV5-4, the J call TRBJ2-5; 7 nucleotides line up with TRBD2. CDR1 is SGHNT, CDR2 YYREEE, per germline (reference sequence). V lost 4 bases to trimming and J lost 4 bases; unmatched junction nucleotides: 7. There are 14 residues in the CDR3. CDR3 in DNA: TGTGCCAGCAGCGAGAGACTAGCAGGAGAGACCCAGTACTTC. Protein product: CASSERLAGETQYF.

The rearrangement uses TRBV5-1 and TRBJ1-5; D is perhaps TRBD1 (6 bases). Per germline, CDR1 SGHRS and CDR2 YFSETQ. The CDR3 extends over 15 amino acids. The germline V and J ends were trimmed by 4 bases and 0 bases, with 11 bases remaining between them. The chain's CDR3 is CASSIGQNSNQPQHF. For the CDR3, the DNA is TGCGCCAGCAGCATTGGACAGAATAGCAATCAGCCCCAGCATTTT. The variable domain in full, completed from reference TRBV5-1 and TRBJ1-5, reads KAGVTQTPRYLIKTRGQQVTLSCSPISGHRSVSWYQQTPGQGLQFLFEYFSETQRNKGNFPGRFSGRQFSNSRSEMNVSTLELGDSALYLCASSIGQNSNQPQHFGDGTRLSIL.

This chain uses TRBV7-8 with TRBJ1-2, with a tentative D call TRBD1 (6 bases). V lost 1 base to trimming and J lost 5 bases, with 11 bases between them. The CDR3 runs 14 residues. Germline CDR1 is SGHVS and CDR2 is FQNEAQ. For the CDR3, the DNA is TGTGCCAGCAGCTTAGTGGGGGGCCGGTATGGCTACACCTTC. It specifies CASSLVGGRYGYTF. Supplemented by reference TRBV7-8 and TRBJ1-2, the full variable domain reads GAGVSQSPRYKVAKRGQDVALRCDPISGHVSLFWYQQALGQGPEFLTYFQNEAQLDKSGLPSDRFFAERPEGSVSTLKIQRTQQEDSAVYLCASSLVGGRYGYTFGSGTRLTVV.

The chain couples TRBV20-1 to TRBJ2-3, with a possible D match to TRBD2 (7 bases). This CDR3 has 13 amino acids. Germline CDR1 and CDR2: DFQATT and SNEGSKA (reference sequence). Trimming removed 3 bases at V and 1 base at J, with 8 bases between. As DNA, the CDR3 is TGCAGTGCTAGCGGGGGGCGCACAGATACGCAGTATTTT. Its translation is CSASGGRTDTQYF.

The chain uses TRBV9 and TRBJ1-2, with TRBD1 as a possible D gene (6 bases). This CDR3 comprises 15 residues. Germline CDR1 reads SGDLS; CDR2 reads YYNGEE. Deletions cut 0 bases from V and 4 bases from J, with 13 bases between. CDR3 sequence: CASSVGGGGAYGYTF. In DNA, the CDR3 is TGTGCCAGCAGCGTAGGTGGAGGGGGTGCCTATGGCTACACCTTC.

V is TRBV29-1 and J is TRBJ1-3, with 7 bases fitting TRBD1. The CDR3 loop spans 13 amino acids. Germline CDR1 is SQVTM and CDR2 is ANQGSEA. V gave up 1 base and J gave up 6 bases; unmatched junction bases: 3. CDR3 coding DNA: TGCAGCGTTGAAGGGGGACAGAAAAACACCATATATTTT. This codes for CSVEGGQKNTIYF.

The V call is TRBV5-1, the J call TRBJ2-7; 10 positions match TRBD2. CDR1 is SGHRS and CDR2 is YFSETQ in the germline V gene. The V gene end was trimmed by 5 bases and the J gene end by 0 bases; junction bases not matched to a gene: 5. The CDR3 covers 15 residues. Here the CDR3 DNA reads TGCGCCAGCAGTCGGAGCGGGGGGGACTCCTACGAGCAGTACTTC. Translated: CASSRSGGDSYEQYF.

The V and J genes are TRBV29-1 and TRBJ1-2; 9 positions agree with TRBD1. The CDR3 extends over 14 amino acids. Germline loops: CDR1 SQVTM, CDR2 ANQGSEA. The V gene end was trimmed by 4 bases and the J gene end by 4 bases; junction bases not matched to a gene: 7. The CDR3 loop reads CSVVPTGGGYGYTF. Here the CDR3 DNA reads TGCAGCGTTGTACCCACAGGGGGCGGCTATGGCTACACCTTC.

CDR3 sequence: CSVSLGQASYSNQPQHF. The CDR3, as DNA: TGCAGCGTGAGCCTGGGACAGGCTAGTTATAGCAATCAGCCCCAGCATTTT. The chain combines TRBV29-1 with TRBJ1-5; 8 bases fit TRBD1. Looked up from germline, CDR1 is SQVTM and CDR2 is ANQGSEA. The CDR3 contains 17 residues. The junction had 13 bases not matched to a gene; V was cut back by 6 bases and J by 0 bases.

CDR3 protein: CASTIQANTEAFF. DNA of the CDR3: TGTGCCAGCACAATACAGGCGAACACTGAAGCTTTCTTT. This chain links TRBV5-4 with TRBJ1-1, with TRBD1 as a possible D gene (5 bases). From germline, CDR1 is SGHNT and CDR2 YYREEE (reference sequence). Trimming cost V 6 bases and J 1 base, with 10 bases left between them. This CDR3 is built from 13 residues.

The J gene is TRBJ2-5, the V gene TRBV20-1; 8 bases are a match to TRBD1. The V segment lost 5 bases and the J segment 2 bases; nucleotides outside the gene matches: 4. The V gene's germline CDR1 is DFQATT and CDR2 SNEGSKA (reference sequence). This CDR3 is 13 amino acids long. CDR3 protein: CSAVGQGQETQYF. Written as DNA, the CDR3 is TGCAGTGCTGTCGGACAGGGACAAGAGACCCAGTACTTC.

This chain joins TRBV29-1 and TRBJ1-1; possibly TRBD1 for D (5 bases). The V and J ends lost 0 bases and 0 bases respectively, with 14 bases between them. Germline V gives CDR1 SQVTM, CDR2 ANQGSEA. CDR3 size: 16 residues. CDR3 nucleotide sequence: TGCAGCGTTGAAGATCGGAGGGGAAGCTTGAACACTGAAGCTTTCTTT. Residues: CSVEDRRGSLNTEAFF. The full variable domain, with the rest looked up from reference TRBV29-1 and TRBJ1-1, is SAVISQKPSRDICQRGTSLTIQCQVDSQVTMMFWYRQQPGQSLTLIATANQGSEATYESGFVIDKFPISRPNLTFSTLTVSNMSPEDSSIYLCSVEDRRGSLNTEAFFGQGTRLTVV.

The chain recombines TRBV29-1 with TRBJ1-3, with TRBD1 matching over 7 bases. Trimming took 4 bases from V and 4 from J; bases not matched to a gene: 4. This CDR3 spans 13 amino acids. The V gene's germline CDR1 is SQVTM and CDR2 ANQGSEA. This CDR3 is CSVVEQGGNTIYF. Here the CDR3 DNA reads TGCAGCGTTGTTGAACAGGGGGGAAACACCATATATTTT. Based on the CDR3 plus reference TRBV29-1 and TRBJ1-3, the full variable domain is SAVISQKPSRDICQRGTSLTIQCQVDSQVTMMFWYRQQPGQSLTLIATANQGSEATYESGFVIDKFPISRPNLTFSTLTVSNMSPEDSSIYLCSVVEQGGNTIYFGEGSWLTVV.

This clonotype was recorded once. Written as DNA, the CDR3 is TGTGCCAGCAGCTCACGACAGGGTACCGGGGAGCTGTTTTTT. This translates into CASSSRQGTGELFF. The rearrangement joins TRBV7-8 to TRBJ2-2; 7 bases match TRBD1. CDR3 length equals 14 residues. V lost 4 bases to trimming and J lost 5 bases; unmatched junction nucleotides: 4. Looked up from germline, CDR1 is SGHVS and CDR2 is FQNEAQ.

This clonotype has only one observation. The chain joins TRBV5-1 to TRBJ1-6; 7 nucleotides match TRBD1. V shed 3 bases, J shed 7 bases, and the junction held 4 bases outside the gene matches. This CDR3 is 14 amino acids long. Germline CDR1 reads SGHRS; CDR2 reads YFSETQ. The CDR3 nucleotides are TGCGCCAGCAGCTCAGGACAGGAGAATTCACCCCTCCACTTT. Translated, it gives CASSSGQENSPLHF. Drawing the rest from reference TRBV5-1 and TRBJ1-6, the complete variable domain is KAGVTQTPRYLIKTRGQQVTLSCSPISGHRSVSWYQQTPGQGLQFLFEYFSETQRNKGNFPGRFSGRQFSNSRSEMNVSTLELGDSALYLCASSSGQENSPLHFGNGTRLTVT.

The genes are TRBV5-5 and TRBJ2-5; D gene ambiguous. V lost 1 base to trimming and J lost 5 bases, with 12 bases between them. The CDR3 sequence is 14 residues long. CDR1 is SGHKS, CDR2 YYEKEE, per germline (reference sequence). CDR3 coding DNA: TGTGCCAGCAGCTTGCTAAGTAGCCCCGAGACCCAGTACTTC. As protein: CASSLLSSPETQYF.

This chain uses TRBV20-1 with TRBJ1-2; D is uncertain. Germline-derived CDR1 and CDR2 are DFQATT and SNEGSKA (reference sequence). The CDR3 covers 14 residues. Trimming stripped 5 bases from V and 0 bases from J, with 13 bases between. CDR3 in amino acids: CSASTWQANYGYTF. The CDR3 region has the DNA TGCAGTGCTTCTACCTGGCAAGCTAACTATGGCTACACCTTC.